The next 18 T cell receptor beta chains were all read from a single sample in a study of blood T cells in healthy people across ages. The authors ran a second PCR of roughly 6 to 12 cycles using a sample-barcoded 5' primer and a J-beta primer mix. Using its own MiXCR run on the 5' RACE reads, TCRdb lists one record per CDR3 protein. The sample records about a million distinct CDR3 sequences, about 53% being singletons. The sample consisted of blood. The receptors stem from a woman aged 55-75 years in good health.

The V and J genes are TRBV6-2 or TRBV6-3 and TRBJ2-1; D possibly corresponds to TRBD2 (5 bases). Germline V gene lookup returns CDR1 MNHEY and CDR2 SVGEGT. Trimming cost V 11 bases and J 10 bases, with 24 bases left between them. The CDR3 extends over 14 amino acids. CDR3 bases: TGTGCCTCCAGCCTCGGGGTAGCATCCGGCGAGCAGTTCTTC. This sequence encodes CASSLGVASGEQFF.

This clonotype was found a few times. The chain couples TRBV12-3 or TRBV12-4 to TRBJ2-5; 7 bases align to TRBD1. The CDR3 consists of 15 residues. Germline trimming cut 6 bases from V and 5 bases from J; bases unmatched to any gene: 12. CDR3 in amino acids: CASRRDSHPGETQYF. The CDR3, as DNA: TGTGCCAGCAGAAGGGACAGCCACCCTGGGGAGACCCAGTACTTC.

In this sample, this clonotype turned up a few times. V usage is TRBV20-1 and J usage is TRBJ2-1; D gene ambiguous. The CDR3 has 13 amino acids. Deletions cut 5 bases from V and 3 bases from J, with 11 bases between. Germline values: CDR1 DFQATT, CDR2 SNEGSKA (reference sequence). This chain's CDR3 is CSAFGPNYNEQFF. The CDR3 bases are TGCAGTGCTTTTGGACCGAACTACAATGAGCAGTTCTTC.

This clonotype appeared a few times. CDR3 sequence reads: CASRPGRKNTEAFF. DNA of the CDR3: TGCGCCAGCAGGCCAGGACGGAAAAACACTGAAGCTTTCTTT. The chain is built from TRBV5-1 and TRBJ1-1; D is ambiguous. The CDR3 extends over 14 amino acids. The V gene's germline CDR1 is SGHRS and CDR2 YFSETQ. Trimming removed 5 bases at V and 2 bases at J, with 13 bases between. Supplemented by reference TRBV5-1 and TRBJ1-1, the full variable domain reads KAGVTQTPRYLIKTRGQQVTLSCSPISGHRSVSWYQQTPGQGLQFLFEYFSETQRNKGNFPGRFSGRQFSNSRSEMNVSTLELGDSALYLCASRPGRKNTEAFFGQGTRLTVV.

This clonotype was observed a few times. This chain links TRBV27 with TRBJ2-1; D remains unclear. The germline gives CDR1 MNHEY, CDR2 SMNVEV (reference sequence). CDR3 size: 11 residues. V lost 10 bases and J lost 4, with 8 bases in between. The CDR3 loop is CATAEYNEQFF. CDR3 in DNA: TGTGCCACCGCTGAGTACAATGAGCAGTTCTTC.

This clonotype came up a few times. J is TRBJ2-7 and V is TRBV7-2; D could derive from TRBD1 or TRBD2 (5 bases each). This CDR3 region has 14 residues. Looked up from germline, CDR1 is SGHTA and CDR2 is FQGNSA. The V end lost 2 bases, the J end lost 5 bases, and 13 bases lay between the germline ends. This CDR3 is CASSLKGMGHEQYF. The DNA of the CDR3 is TGTGCCAGCAGCTTAAAGGGCATGGGACACGAGCAGTACTTC.

A word on this clonotype: The germline gene is not matched at one end of the junction; a read error may be the cause. The chain is built from TRBV5-1 and TRBJ2-5; perhaps TRBD2 as D (6 bases). Germline CDR1 and CDR2: SGHRS and YFSETQ. CDR3 length equals 13 residues. The CDR3 sequence is CASSRGYQETLYF. CDR3 nucleotide sequence: TGCGCCAGCAGCCGGGGGTACCAAGAGACCCTGTACTTC. Full variable domain (rest looked up from reference TRBV5-1 and TRBJ2-5): KAGVTQTPRYLIKTRGQQVTLSCSPISGHRSVSWYQQTPGQGLQFLFEYFSETQRNKGNFPGRFSGRQFSNSRSEMNVSTLELGDSALYLCASSRGYQETLYFGPGTRLLVL.

The rearrangement links TRBV20-1 to TRBJ2-7, with D perhaps matching TRBD1 (5 bases). V gave up 6 bases and J gave up 0 bases, with 12 bases separating them. This CDR3 is built from 13 residues. Germline CDR1 DFQATT, CDR2 SNEGSKA (reference sequence). The CDR3 coding sequence is TGCAGTGCCCACCGACAGAACTCCTACGAGCAGTACTTC. Protein: CSAHRQNSYEQYF.

This clonotype was counted a few times. The junction departs from the called germline gene at one end, perhaps through a read error. The chain has TRBV29-1 and TRBJ2-3; D perhaps matches TRBD1 (5 bases). Germline V gene lookup returns CDR1 SQVTM and CDR2 ANQGSEA. CDR3 length: 13 residues. The CDR3 reads CSAESNTGYTQYF. Written as DNA, the CDR3 is TGCAGCGCTGAATCAAACACAGGCTATACGCAGTATTTT.

This clonotype was seen a few times. The chain recombines TRBV7-9 with TRBJ1-1, with D possibly being TRBD1 (5 bases). There are 15 residues in the CDR3. The V and J ends lost 5 bases and 4 bases respectively, with 17 bases between them. The V gene's germline CDR1 is SEHNR and CDR2 FQNEAQ (reference sequence). The CDR3 loop is CASSPYSGRSTEAFF. The CDR3 coding sequence is TGTGCCAGCAGCCCCTACTCGGGACGAAGCACTGAAGCTTTCTTT.

The rearrangement uses TRBV27 and TRBJ2-7; the match to TRBD2 covers 9 bases. J was trimmed by 4 bases and V by 8 bases; bases with no gene match: 12. The CDR3 covers 15 residues. The germline gives CDR1 MNHEY, CDR2 SMNVEV (reference sequence). The CDR3 protein is CASARKTSGDYEQYF. The CDR3 region has the DNA TGTGCCAGCGCTAGAAAGACTAGCGGAGATTACGAGCAGTACTTC.

This clonotype has a single count. The junction departs from the called germline gene at one end, perhaps through a read error. The CDR3, as DNA: TGTGCCAGCAGCTTGGTAGGGGAAAGAAACACCATATATTTT. Translated: CASSLVGERNTIYF. The V and J genes are TRBV5-1 and TRBJ1-3; the D gene is possibly TRBD1 (5 bases). Germline V gene sequence: CDR1 SGHRS, CDR2 YFSETQ. CDR3 size: 14 residues.

This chain links TRBV12-3 or TRBV12-4 with TRBJ2-5; TRBD1 might be the D (5 bases). Trimming stripped 4 bases from V and 2 bases from J, with 8 bases between. The CDR3 spans 13 residues. The CDR3 reads CASSWTLQETQYF. The DNA of the CDR3 is TGTGCCAGCAGTTGGACACTGCAAGAGACCCAGTACTTC.

DNA for the CDR3: TGTGCCAGCAGTCAGCCCGGGACAGGGGAGGGCGAGCAGTACTTC. Residues: CASSQPGTGEGEQYF. V and J are TRBV3-1 and TRBJ2-4; 10 bases line up with TRBD1. The DNA end is more similar to TRBJ2-7, so the J call may be wrong. CDR1 and CDR2 (germline): LGHDT, YNNKEL (reference sequence). This CDR3 contains 15 residues.

This clonotype appeared a few times. The chain couples TRBV20-1 to TRBJ2-3; the D is unclear. Trimming removed 3 bases from V and 4 bases from J, with 8 bases in between. The CDR3 runs 12 residues. Germline V gives CDR1 DFQATT, CDR2 SNEGSKA (reference sequence). CDR3: CSARALADTQYF. The CDR3 nucleotides read TGCAGTGCTAGGGCGCTCGCAGATACGCAGTATTTT.

CDR3 in DNA: TGCAGCGTTCAACCGGTGGGGTCCTACGAGCAGTACTTC. Its protein product is CSVQPVGSYEQYF. This chain joins TRBV29-1 and TRBJ2-7; D not resolved. The V and J ends lost 5 bases and 1 base respectively, with 12 bases between them. The CDR3 consists of 13 residues. The germline CDR1 and CDR2 sequences are SQVTM and ANQGSEA.

For the CDR3, the DNA is TGTGCCAGCAGTCGTCAGGGGGCCAGCATTCAGTACTTC. Protein: CASSRQGASIQYF. The chain is built from TRBV28 and TRBJ2-7, with 8 positions matching TRBD1. The J call may be faulty, since TRBJ2-4 better matches the DNA end. CDR1 and CDR2 from the germline V gene are MDHEN and SYDVKM. The CDR3 sequence is 13 residues long.

This clonotype came up a few times. The rearrangement joins TRBV5-1 to TRBJ2-7; D possibly corresponds to TRBD1 (6 bases). The CDR3 contains 15 residues. Germline V gene data show CDR1 as SGHRS and CDR2 as YFSETQ. The V gene lost 3 bases and the J gene lost 2 bases, with 15 bases spanning the gap. CDR3 in amino acids: CASSSGGHGTYEQYF. DNA for the CDR3: TGCGCCAGCAGCTCTGGGGGACACGGAACCTACGAGCAGTACTTC.